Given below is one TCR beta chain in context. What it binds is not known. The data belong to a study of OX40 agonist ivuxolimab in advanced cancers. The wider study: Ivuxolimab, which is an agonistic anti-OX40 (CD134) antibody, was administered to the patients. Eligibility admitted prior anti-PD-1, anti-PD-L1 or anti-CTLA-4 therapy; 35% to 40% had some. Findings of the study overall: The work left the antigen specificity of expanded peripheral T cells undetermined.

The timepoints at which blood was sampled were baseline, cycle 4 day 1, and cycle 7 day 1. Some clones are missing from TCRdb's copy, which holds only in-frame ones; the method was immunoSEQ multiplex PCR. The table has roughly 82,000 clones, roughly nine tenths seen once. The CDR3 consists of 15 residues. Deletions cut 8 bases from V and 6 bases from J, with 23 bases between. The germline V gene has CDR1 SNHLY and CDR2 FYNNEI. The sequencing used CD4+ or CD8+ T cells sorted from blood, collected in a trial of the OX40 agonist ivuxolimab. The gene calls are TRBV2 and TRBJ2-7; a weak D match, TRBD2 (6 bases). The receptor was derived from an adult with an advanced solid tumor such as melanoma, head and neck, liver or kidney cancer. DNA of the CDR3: TGTGCCAGCCCGAAGAACGGGGACTTAGCTGGCGAGCAGTACTTC. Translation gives CASPKNGDLAGEQYF.